The 24 T cell receptor beta chains reported below all come from one sample, sequenced in a study of early T cells in non-severe SARS-CoV-2 infection. TCRdb reanalysed the 5' RACE reads using MiXCR and keeps one entry per CDR3 protein. The sample consists of some 87,000 distinct CDR3 sequences, about 12% of them appearing once. Sequencing was performed on whole blood. The receptors were sampled from an adult who was a healthcare worker with PCR-confirmed SARS-CoV-2 infection or an uninfected control (not recorded which).

This clonotype was picked up a small number of times. The genes are TRBV24-1 and TRBJ2-1; the D is unclear. V lost 4 bases, J lost 4 bases, and 16 bases lay in between. The CDR3 runs to 16 residues. CDR1 and CDR2 from the germline V gene are KGHDR and SFDVKD. CDR3 bases: TGTGCCACCAGTGACTCAAGACGGTCACCTTACAATGAGCAGTTCTTC. Its translation: CATSDSRRSPYNEQFF.

This clonotype came up many times. This chain joins TRBV6-5 and TRBJ2-2; TRBD1 matches 10 bases. CDR3 size: 16 residues. Germline V gene lookup returns CDR1 MNHEY and CDR2 SVGAGI. The V and J ends lost 3 bases and 4 bases, in that order; junction bases with no gene match: 5. The CDR3 DNA follows: TGTGCCAGCAGTTATGGGGACAGGGGTATCACCGGGGAGCTGTTTTTT. Amino acid sequence: CASSYGDRGITGELFF.

This clonotype was picked up many times. The genes are TRBV12-5 and TRBJ2-3; D call uncertain. The germline gives CDR1 LGHNT, CDR2 FRNRAP. The CDR3 covers 11 residues. V was trimmed by 1 base and J by 14 bases, leaving 10 bases between them. The CDR3 reads CASGLDRFRYF. The CDR3, as DNA: TGTGCTAGTGGTTTGGACCGCTTCCGGTATTTT.

Worth noting for this clonotype: One junction end does not reproduce the germline sequence, and a read error may be involved. CDR3 region: CSATRRESNSPLYF. For the CDR3, the DNA is TGCAGTGCTACGCGCCGGGAGTCTAATTCACCCCTCTACTTT. The gene calls are TRBV20-1 and TRBJ1-6; D gene unclear. The CDR3 covers 14 residues. Germline CDR1 and CDR2: DFQATT and SNEGSKA (reference sequence).

This clonotype has only a few counts. The V and J genes are TRBV6-6 and TRBJ2-2; the match to TRBD1 covers 7 bases. Germline V gene sequence: CDR1 MNHNY, CDR2 SVGAGI (reference sequence). The CDR3 loop spans 17 amino acids. The junction had 9 bases not matched to a gene; V was cut back by 4 bases and J by 1 base. CDR3 sequence: CASSSMATGRNTGELFF. CDR3 nucleotide sequence: TGTGCCAGCAGTTCTATGGCGACAGGGCGGAACACCGGGGAGCTGTTTTTT.

In this sample, this clonotype turned up many times. The chain's CDR3 is CSARIPGTSGGSEQFF. In nucleotides, the CDR3 is TGCAGTGCTAGGATCCCTGGGACTAGCGGGGGATCTGAGCAGTTCTTC. The gene calls are TRBV20-1 and TRBJ2-1; 14 nucleotides align to TRBD2. The CDR3 loop spans 16 amino acids. The germline CDR1 and CDR2 sequences are DFQATT and SNEGSKA (reference sequence). The ends lost 3 bases at V and 9 bases at J; junction bases unmatched: 10.

V usage is TRBV21-1 and J usage is TRBJ2-1. TRBV21-1 is a known pseudogene. CDR3 length equals 13 residues. Written as DNA, the CDR3 is TGTGCCAGCAGCAAAAGGTCCATGGGTGAGCAGTTCTTC. It encodes CASSKRSMGEQFF.

The rearrangement uses TRBV2 and TRBJ1-1, with D unresolved. Germline values: CDR1 SNHLY, CDR2 FYNNEI. V shed 8 bases and J shed 8 bases, with 12 bases lying between them. CDR3 length: 11 residues. The CDR3 loop is CASLLIEEAFF. The DNA of the CDR3 is TGTGCCAGCCTGCTGATAGAAGAAGCTTTCTTT.

This CDR3 is CASSLTDRGSYEQYF. The CDR3 DNA follows: TGTGCCAGCAGCTTGACGGACAGGGGCTCCTACGAGCAGTACTTC. The chain employs TRBV11-1 and TRBJ2-7, with 9 nucleotides matching TRBD1. The CDR3 has 15 residues. The V gene end was trimmed by 3 bases and the J gene end by 0 bases; junction bases not matched to a gene: 3. Germline V CDR1 and CDR2: SGHAT, FQDESV (reference sequence). The variable domain in full, with the rest retrieved from reference TRBV11-1 and TRBJ2-7, is EAEVAQSPRYKITEKSQAVAFWCDPISGHATLYWYRQILGQGPELLVQFQDESVVDDSQLPKDRFSAERLKGVDSTLKIQPAELGDSAMYLCASSLTDRGSYEQYFGPGTRLTVT.

The chain links TRBV12-3 or TRBV12-4 to TRBJ2-7; 8 bases fit TRBD2. With V trimmed by 5 bases and J by 2 bases, 11 bases remained unmatched. This CDR3 comprises 16 residues. In nucleotides, the CDR3 is TGTGCCAGCAGTCTCAGCCTACTAGCGGTTCCCTACGAGCAGTACTTC. It translates to CASSLSLLAVPYEQYF.

This clonotype was detected a few times. This chain joins TRBV5-1 and TRBJ2-3; 7 bases are a match to TRBD1. V was pared by 2 bases and J by 7 bases, with 1 base of the junction left unmatched. The CDR3 is made up of 12 amino acids. Germline V gene data show CDR1 as SGHRS and CDR2 as YFSETQ. For the CDR3, the DNA is TGCGCCAGCAGCTTACAGGGGAATACGCAGTATTTT. This gives the protein CASSLQGNTQYF.

The gene calls are TRBV3-1 and TRBJ2-5, with 12 bases matching TRBD2. CDR3 length: 16 residues. Germline lookup yields CDR1 LGHDT and CDR2 YNNKEL (reference sequence). V lost 5 bases to trimming and J lost 3 bases; unmatched junction nucleotides: 7. CDR3 residues: CASSIRTSGGKETQYF. The CDR3 DNA sequence: TGTGCCAGCAGCATCCGCACTAGCGGGGGGAAAGAGACCCAGTACTTC.

The sample holds a few counts of this clonotype. CDR3 region: CSARGSYGYTF. DNA for the CDR3: TGCAGTGCTAGAGGCTCCTATGGCTACACCTTC. The chain couples TRBV20-1 to TRBJ1-2, with D hard to call. V was clipped by 1 base and J by 4 bases, with 4 bases between them. The CDR3 is 11 residues long. Looked up from germline, CDR1 is DFQATT and CDR2 is SNEGSKA (reference sequence).

This clonotype was recorded many times. This chain joins TRBV5-1 and TRBJ2-5, with a possible D match to TRBD1 (6 bases). Germline CDR1 and CDR2: SGHRS and YFSETQ. The CDR3 runs to 13 residues. V lost 3 bases and J lost 2, with 8 bases in between. In DNA form, the CDR3 reads TGCGCCAGCAGCTATACAGGGCAAGAGACCCAGTACTTC. This codes for CASSYTGQETQYF.

J is TRBJ2-3 and V is TRBV13, with D hard to call. This CDR3 contains 16 residues. V dropped 2 bases and J dropped 0 bases, with 12 bases sitting between them. Germline CDR1 and CDR2: PRHDT and FYEKMQ (reference sequence). The CDR3 loop reads CASSLKNAYSTDTQYF. The DNA for the CDR3 is TGTGCCAGCAGCTTAAAAAATGCGTACAGCACAGATACGCAGTATTTT.

This clonotype was recorded only once. A clone one base away is much larger, so this may be a read error. CDR3 loop: CASQPRGQGYEKLLF. CDR3 DNA sequence: TGTGCCAGCCAACCCCGGGGACAGGGGTATGAAAAACTGTTATTT. The V and J genes are TRBV7-9 and TRBJ1-4; TRBD1 matches at 10 bases. The CDR3 spans 15 residues. From germline, CDR1 is SEHNR and CDR2 FQNEAQ (reference sequence).

The CDR3 coding sequence is TGCGCCAGCAGCACACAGGGGCCCGGGGAGCTGTTTTTT. Its translation: CASSTQGPGELFF. The V call is TRBV5-1, the J call TRBJ2-2; TRBD1 matches at 7 bases. The CDR3 sequence is 13 residues long. Germline V gene data show CDR1 as SGHRS and CDR2 as YFSETQ. J gave up 6 bases and V 4 bases, and 3 bases lay outside the gene matches.

This clonotype was recorded at least ten times. The rearrangement joins TRBV2 to TRBJ2-2; the match to TRBD1 covers 8 bases. The CDR3 spans 14 residues. J gave up 7 bases and V 6 bases, and 7 bases lay outside the gene matches. Germline CDR1 reads SNHLY; CDR2 reads FYNNEI. The CDR3 region is CASSLGQGYGELFF. The CDR3 bases are TGTGCCAGCAGCCTCGGACAGGGCTACGGGGAGCTGTTTTTT.

This clonotype was seen ten or more times. This chain joins TRBV29-1 and TRBJ2-7, with 10 bases matching TRBD1. This CDR3 is built from 13 residues. From germline, CDR1 is SQVTM and CDR2 ANQGSEA. Losses at the gene ends were 7 bases for V and 7 bases for J; bases not matched to a gene: 10. The CDR3 region is CSAVPGQGREQYF. The CDR3 coding sequence is TGCAGCGCCGTCCCGGGACAGGGGAGAGAGCAGTACTTC.

This clonotype showed up many times. The chain carries TRBV4-1 and TRBJ1-6, with 8 bases fitting TRBD1. The length of the CDR3 is 15 residues. Trimming cost V 2 bases and J 10 bases; bases outside gene matches: 7. The V gene's germline CDR1 is MGHRA and CDR2 YSYEKL. CDR3 DNA: TGCGCCAGCAGCCAACCACGGACAGGGTGGTCACCCCTCCACTTT. It codes for CASSQPRTGWSPLHF.

The rearrangement links TRBV12-3 or TRBV12-4 to TRBJ2-7, with 8 bases aligning to TRBD2. V shed 5 bases and J 7 bases; nucleotides not matched to a gene: 13. The CDR3 runs to 15 residues. The CDR3 bases are TGTGCCAGCAGTGGGGGAGGAGCGGGAGTGAGGGAGCAGTACTTC. Translating gives CASSGGGAGVREQYF.

Only a few counts were recorded for this clonotype. This sequence joins TRBV29-1 and TRBJ2-3, with D perhaps being TRBD1 or TRBD2 (5 bases each). The CDR3 sequence is 12 residues long. Per germline, CDR1 SQVTM and CDR2 ANQGSEA. The V end was cut by 7 bases, the J end by 4 bases, with 12 bases between. CDR3 DNA: TGCAGCGGGTCACCGGGGCCAGATACGCAGTATTTT. The encoded protein is CSGSPGPDTQYF.

The chain uses TRBV2 and TRBJ1-1; D unresolved. The CDR3 has 13 residues. The germline CDR1 and CDR2 sequences are SNHLY and FYNNEI. Trimming took off 4 bases at V and 2 bases at J, with 8 bases between the two ends. CDR3 nucleotide sequence: TGTGCCAGCAGTGGAGCCTTCAACACTGAAGCTTTCTTT. As protein: CASSGAFNTEAFF.

This clonotype was detected only a few times. The rearrangement uses TRBV18 and TRBJ1-1; 9 bases agree with TRBD1. The CDR3 consists of 13 residues. CDR1 is KGHSH and CDR2 is LQKENI in the germline V gene. Losses at the gene ends were 3 bases for V and 6 bases for J; bases not matched to a gene: 2. The DNA for the CDR3 is TGTGCCAGCTCACCGGGGACAGGGCCTGAAGCTTTCTTT. This translates into CASSPGTGPEAFF.